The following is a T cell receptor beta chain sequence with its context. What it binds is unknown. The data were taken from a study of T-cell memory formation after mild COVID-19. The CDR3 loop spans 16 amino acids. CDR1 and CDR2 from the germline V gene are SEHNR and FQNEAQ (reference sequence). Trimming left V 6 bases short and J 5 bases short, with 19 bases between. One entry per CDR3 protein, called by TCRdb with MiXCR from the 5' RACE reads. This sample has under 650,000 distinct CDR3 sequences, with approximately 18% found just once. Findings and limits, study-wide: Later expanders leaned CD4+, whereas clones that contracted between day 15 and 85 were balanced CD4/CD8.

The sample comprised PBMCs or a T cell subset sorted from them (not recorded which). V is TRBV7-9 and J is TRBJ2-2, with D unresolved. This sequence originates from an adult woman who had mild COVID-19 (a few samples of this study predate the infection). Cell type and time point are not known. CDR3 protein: CASSPHVGSLTGELFF. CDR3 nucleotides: TGTGCCAGCAGTCCCCACGTGGGTTCTTTGACCGGGGAGCTGTTTTTT.